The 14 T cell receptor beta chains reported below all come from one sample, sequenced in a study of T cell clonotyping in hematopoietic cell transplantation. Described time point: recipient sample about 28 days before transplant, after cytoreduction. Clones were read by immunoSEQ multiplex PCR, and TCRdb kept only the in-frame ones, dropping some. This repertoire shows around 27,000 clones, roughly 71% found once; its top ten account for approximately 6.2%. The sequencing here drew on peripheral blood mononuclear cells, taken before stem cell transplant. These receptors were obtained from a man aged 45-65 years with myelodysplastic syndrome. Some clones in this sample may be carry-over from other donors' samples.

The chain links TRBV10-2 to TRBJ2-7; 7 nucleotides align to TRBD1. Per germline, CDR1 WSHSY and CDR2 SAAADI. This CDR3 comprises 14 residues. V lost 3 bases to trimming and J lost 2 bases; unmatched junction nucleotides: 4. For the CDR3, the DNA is TGCGCCAGCAGTGATAAGACAGGGACCTACGAGCAGTACTTC. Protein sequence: CASSDKTGTYEQYF.

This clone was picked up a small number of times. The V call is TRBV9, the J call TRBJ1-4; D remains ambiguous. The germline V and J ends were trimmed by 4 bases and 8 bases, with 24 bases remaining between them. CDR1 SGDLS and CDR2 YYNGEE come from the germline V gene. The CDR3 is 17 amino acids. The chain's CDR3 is CASSPRGNSGLSEKLFF. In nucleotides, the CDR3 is TGTGCCAGCAGCCCGCGAGGAAATTCGGGATTATCGGAAAAACTGTTTTTT.

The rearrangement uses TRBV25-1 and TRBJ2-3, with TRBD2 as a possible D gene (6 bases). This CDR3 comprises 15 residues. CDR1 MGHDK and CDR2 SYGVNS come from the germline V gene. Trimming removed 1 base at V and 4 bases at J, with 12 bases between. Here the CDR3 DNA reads TGTGCCAGCAGTGAATCCGGGCGGGGTTCAGATACGCAGTATTTT. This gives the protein CASSESGRGSDTQYF.

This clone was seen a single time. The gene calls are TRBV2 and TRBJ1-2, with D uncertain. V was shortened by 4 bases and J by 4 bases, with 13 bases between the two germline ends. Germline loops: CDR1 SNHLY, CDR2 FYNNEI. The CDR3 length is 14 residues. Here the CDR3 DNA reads TGTGCCAGCAGTGGGGTTGACAACGGCTATGGCTACACCTTC. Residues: CASSGVDNGYGYTF.

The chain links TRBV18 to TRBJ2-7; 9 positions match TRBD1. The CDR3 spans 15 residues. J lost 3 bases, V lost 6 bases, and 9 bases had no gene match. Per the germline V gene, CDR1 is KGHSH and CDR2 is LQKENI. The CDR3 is CASSGPGQGGYEQYF. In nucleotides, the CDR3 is TGTGCCAGCTCGGGTCCGGGACAGGGAGGCTACGAGCAGTACTTC. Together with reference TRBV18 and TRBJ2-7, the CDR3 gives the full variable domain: NAGVMQNPRHLVRRRGQEARLRCSPMKGHSHVYWYRQLPEEGLKFMVYLQKENIIDESGMPKERFSAEFPKEGPSILRIQQVVRGDSAAYFCASSGPGQGGYEQYFGPGTRLTVT.

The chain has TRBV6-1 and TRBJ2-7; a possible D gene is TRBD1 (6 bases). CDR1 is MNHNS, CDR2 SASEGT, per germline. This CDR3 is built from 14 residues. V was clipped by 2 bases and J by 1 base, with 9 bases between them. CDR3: CASSESTGSYEQYF. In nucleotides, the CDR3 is TGTGCCAGCAGTGAATCGACAGGATCCTACGAGCAGTACTTC.

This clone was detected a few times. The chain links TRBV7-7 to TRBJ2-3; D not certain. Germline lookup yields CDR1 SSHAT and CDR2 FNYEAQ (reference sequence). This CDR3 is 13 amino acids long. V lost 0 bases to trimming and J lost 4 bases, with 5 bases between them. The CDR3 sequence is CASSLAAADTQYF. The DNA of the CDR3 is TGTGCCAGCAGCTTAGCGGCAGCAGATACGCAGTATTTT.

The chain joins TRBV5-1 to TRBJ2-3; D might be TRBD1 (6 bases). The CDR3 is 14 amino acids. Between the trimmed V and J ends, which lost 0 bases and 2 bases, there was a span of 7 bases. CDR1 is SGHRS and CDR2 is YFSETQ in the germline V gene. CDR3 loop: CASSLDRVTDTQYF. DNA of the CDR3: TGCGCCAGCAGCTTGGACAGGGTCACAGATACGCAGTATTTT.

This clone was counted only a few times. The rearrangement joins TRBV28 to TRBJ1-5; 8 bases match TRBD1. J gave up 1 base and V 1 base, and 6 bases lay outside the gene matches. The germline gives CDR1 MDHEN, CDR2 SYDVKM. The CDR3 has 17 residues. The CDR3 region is CASSLLAGGMSNQPQHF. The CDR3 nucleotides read TGTGCCAGCAGTTTATTGGCAGGGGGCATGAGCAATCAGCCCCAGCATTTT.

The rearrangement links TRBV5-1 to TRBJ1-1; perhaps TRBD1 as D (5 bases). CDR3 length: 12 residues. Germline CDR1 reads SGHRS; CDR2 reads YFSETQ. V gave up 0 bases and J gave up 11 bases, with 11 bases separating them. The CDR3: CASSLGGVLAFF. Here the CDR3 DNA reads TGCGCCAGCAGCTTGGGGGGGGTCCTGGCTTTCTTT.

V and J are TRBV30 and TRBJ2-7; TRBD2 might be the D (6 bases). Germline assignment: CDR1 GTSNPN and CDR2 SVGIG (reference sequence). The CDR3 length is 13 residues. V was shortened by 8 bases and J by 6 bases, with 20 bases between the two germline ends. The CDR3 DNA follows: TGTGCCGGAGGCGGGGACCCATGGGGCGAGCAGTACTTC. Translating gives CAGGGDPWGEQYF.

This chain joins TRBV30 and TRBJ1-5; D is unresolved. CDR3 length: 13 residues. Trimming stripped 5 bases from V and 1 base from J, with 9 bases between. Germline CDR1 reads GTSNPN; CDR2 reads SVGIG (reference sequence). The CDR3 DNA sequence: TGTGCCTGGGGAAGGGAGAGCAATCAGCCCCAGCATTTT. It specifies CAWGRESNQPQHF.

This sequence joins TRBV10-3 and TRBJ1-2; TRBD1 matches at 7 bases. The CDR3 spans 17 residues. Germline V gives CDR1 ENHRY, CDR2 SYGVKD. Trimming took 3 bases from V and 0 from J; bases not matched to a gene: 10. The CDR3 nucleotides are TGTGCCATCAGTGAAAGGGACAGCCCTACTACTAACTATGGCTACACCTTC. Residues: CAISERDSPTTNYGYTF.

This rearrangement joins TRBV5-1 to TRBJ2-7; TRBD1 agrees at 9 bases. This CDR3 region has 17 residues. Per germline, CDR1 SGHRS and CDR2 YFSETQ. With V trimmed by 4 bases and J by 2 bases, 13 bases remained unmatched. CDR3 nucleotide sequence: TGCGCCAGCAGCGCCTCGCCCCCGGGACAGGGAGCCTACGAGCAGTACTTC. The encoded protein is CASSASPPGQGAYEQYF. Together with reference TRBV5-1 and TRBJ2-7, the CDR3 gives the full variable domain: KAGVTQTPRYLIKTRGQQVTLSCSPISGHRSVSWYQQTPGQGLQFLFEYFSETQRNKGNFPGRFSGRQFSNSRSEMNVSTLELGDSALYLCASSASPPGQGAYEQYFGPGTRLTVT.